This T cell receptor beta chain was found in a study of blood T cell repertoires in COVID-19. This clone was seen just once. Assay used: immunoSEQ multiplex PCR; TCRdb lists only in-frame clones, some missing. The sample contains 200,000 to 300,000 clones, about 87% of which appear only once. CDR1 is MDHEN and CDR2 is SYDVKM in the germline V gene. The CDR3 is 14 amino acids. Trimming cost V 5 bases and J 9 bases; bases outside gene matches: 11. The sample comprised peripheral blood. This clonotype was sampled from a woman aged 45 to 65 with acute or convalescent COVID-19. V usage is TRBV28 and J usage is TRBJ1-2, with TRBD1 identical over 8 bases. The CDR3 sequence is CASSAGGARLSYTF. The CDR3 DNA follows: TGTGCCAGCAGTGCAGGGGGCGCGAGATTAAGCTACACCTTC.